The clone carrying this T cell receptor (beta chain) came up a few times. Its antigen is as yet unknown. This sample is drawn from a study of T cells after yellow fever vaccination. General study findings and limits: The secondary response showed a weaker magnitude and a faster peak, day 5 versus 15. Most primary-vaccination clones reappeared after the booster (about 97% CD4, about 88% CD8). The presence of abundant clonotypes contaminating from the bulk population was possible in FACS-sorted repertoires.

The CDR3 is 16 amino acids. V lost 5 bases and J 4 bases, leaving 17 bases between the germline ends. Germline assignment: CDR1 MGHDK and CDR2 SYGVNS. UMIs were added to TCR cDNA along with a universal primer site when it was made by 5'RACE template switching. TCRdb redid the calling of the 5' RACE reads with MiXCR, one entry per CDR3 protein. The top ten clones hold roughly 19% of a sample with hundreds of thousands of distinct CDR3 sequences, about 19% of them seen once. The receptor comes from a man in his late teens or twenties who received the YFV17D yellow fever vaccine. The material was PBMCs, obtained before the yellow fever booster vaccination. V usage is TRBV25-1 and J usage is TRBJ1-4, with no clear D. The CDR3 loop reads CASSPSGGQNNEKLFF. The CDR3 coding sequence is TGTGCCAGCAGTCCTTCAGGCGGGCAGAATAATGAAAAACTGTTTTTT.